The clone carrying this TCR beta chain occurred a few times. Its antigen is unknown. The data stem from a study of blood T cells in healthy people across ages. Donor samples were obtained from healthy Caucasian individuals from Russia, aged about 6 to 100. Study findings and constraints: No one knew whether donors had CMV, which possibly confounded expanded clonotype changes.

This CDR3 is 16 amino acids long. The V and J ends lost 0 bases and 6 bases, in that order; junction bases with no gene match: 9. The V gene's germline CDR1 is LNHNV and CDR2 YYDKDF (reference sequence). It was with a sample-barcoded 5' primer and a J-beta primer mix that a second PCR of about 6 to 12 cycles was run. TCRdb reanalysed the 5' RACE reads using MiXCR and keeps one entry per CDR3 protein. The profile shows approximately 1.5 million distinct CDR3 sequences, 34% of them singletons. The J gene is TRBJ1-2, the V gene TRBV15; 8 positions match TRBD1. The receptor was derived from a woman under 40 in good health. The sequenced material came from blood. The CDR3 nucleotides read TGTGCCACCAGCAGAGATAACCGTCCGGACAGGGATGGCTACACCTTC. Translated, it gives CATSRDNRPDRDGYTF.